Shown below are 4 T cell receptor beta chains from a single sample sequenced in a study of a mutant IDH1 vaccine in newly diagnosed glioma (dated by TCRdb to 2020 to 2023). Library preparation used the immunoSEQ multiplex PCR assay. TCRdb took over this immuneACCESS table, retaining in-frame rearrangements with V and J assigned. Such tables are incomplete; in checked studies, under half of the missing clones stem from an unresolved V gene, and the remainder is unexplained. Recorded for this sample are about 68,000 clones; 70% to 80% of them occurred a single time. The ten largest clones represent more than 8% of the sample. This specimen's time point label, interpreted: baseline, week 1 (first vaccination visit). The meaning of the sample's treatment or condition label: pre-vaccination baseline after standard-of-care therapy. Sample: PBMCs, taken from a glioma patient treated with radiotherapy, temozolomide or both. All receptors derive from a man aged 50-59 years with glioma.

J is TRBJ2-2 and V is TRBV30; 8 positions match TRBD1. The germline V gene has CDR1 GTSNPN and CDR2 SVGIG (reference sequence). The CDR3 is 14 residues long. Trimming at V came to 3 bases and at J to 4 bases, leaving 4 bases not matched to a gene. The CDR3 bases are TGTGCCTGGAGGCGGACAGGGACCACCGGGGAGCTGTTTTTT. This encodes CAWRRTGTTGELFF. The full variable domain, rest sourced from reference TRBV30 and TRBJ2-2, is SQTIHQWPATLVQPVGSPLSLECTVEGTSNPNLYWYRQAAGRGLQLLFYSVGIGQISSEVPQNLSASRPQDRQFILSSKKLLLSDSGFYLCAWRRTGTTGELFFGEGSRLTVL.

The gene calls are TRBV2 and TRBJ2-7; D possibly corresponds to TRBD1 (5 bases). There are 15 residues in the CDR3. The ends were cut back, 0 bases at V and 3 bases at J, with 12 bases in the middle. Germline lookup yields CDR1 SNHLY and CDR2 FYNNEI. The CDR3 sequence: CASSEAGQGGYEQYF. The CDR3 nucleotides read TGTGCCAGCAGTGAAGCAGGTCAGGGTGGCTACGAGCAGTACTTC.

The chain carries TRBV15 and TRBJ1-2; 12 nucleotides match TRBD1. The V gene end was trimmed by 5 bases and the J gene end by 0 bases; junction bases not matched to a gene: 4. In germline, CDR1 is LNHNV, CDR2 YYDKDF (reference sequence). The CDR3 consists of 16 residues. CDR3 sequence: CATSGRDRGPNYGYTF. The DNA of the CDR3 is TGTGCCACCAGCGGACGGGACAGGGGGCCTAACTATGGCTACACCTTC.

This chain links TRBV5-4 with TRBJ2-2; 7 bases fit TRBD1. The CDR3 loop spans 14 amino acids. The germline V gene has CDR1 SGHNT and CDR2 YYREEE (reference sequence). V trimming: 5 bases; J trimming: 1 base; junction bases outside the gene matches: 2. CDR3 residues: CASRRQGNTGELFF. The CDR3 DNA sequence: TGTGCCAGCAGAAGACAGGGGAACACCGGGGAGCTGTTTTTT.